The subject of this entry is one T cell receptor beta chain. The authors' processing: Scientists estimated how many nucleated cells there were by amplifying reference gene primers. TCRdb's table, derived via immunoSEQ multiplex PCR, lists solely in-frame clones and lacks some. Clone size and V and J calls were adopted from that table, with D and trimming inferred from the DNA. The profile shows under 250,000 clones, roughly 85% of them singletons. CDR1 is LGHNA, CDR2 YNFKEQ, per germline. This CDR3 spans 14 amino acids. V was shortened by 3 bases and J by 0 bases, with 8 bases between the two germline ends. The data are from a study of blood T cell repertoires in COVID-19. Looking at the study overall: Acute-phase and convalescent COVID-19 samples originated in the United States, Italy and Spain. Sample material is recorded as cDNA or gDNA derived from T cells, B-cell-depleted T cells, or PBMCs.

V and J are TRBV4-2 and TRBJ1-1; D is unresolved. This clonotype was sampled from a man younger than 35 with active or convalescent COVID-19. The specimen was peripheral blood. CDR3 coding DNA: TGTGCCAGCAGCCAGTTAGAGATGAACACTGAAGCTTTCTTT. It yields the protein CASSQLEMNTEAFF.